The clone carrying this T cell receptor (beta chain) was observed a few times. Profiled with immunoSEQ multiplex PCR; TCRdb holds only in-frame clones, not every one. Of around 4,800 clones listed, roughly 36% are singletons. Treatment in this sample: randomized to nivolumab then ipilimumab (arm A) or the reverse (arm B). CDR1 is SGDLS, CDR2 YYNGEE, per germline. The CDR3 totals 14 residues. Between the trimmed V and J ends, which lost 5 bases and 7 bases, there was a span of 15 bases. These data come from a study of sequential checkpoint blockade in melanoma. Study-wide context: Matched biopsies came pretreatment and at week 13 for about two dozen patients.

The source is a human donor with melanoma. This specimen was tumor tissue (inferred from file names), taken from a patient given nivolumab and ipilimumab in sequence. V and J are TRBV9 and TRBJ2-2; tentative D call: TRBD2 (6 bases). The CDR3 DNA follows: TGTGCCAGCAGTGATGGCGGGGCCTTCGGGGAGCTGTTTTTT. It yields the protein CASSDGGAFGELFF.